Presented here are 22 T cell receptor beta chains from one specimen sequenced in a study of graft-versus-host responses after intestinal transplantation. Profiling relied on immunoSEQ multiplex PCR, and the TCRdb table lists in-frame clones only, not all of them. This table holds over 100,000 clones, just under 95% found once. No antigen has been identified for these receptors. The material sequenced was unstimulated CD8+ T cells sorted from spleen or lymph node cells, taken before transplant. Receptor source: a human donor who was the organ donor for an intestinal transplant.

This rearrangement joins TRBV10-3 to TRBJ2-7; a possible D gene is TRBD1 (5 bases). Germline V gene lookup returns CDR1 ENHRY and CDR2 SYGVKD. Deletions cut 4 bases from V and 0 bases from J, with 16 bases between. The CDR3 length is 16 residues. This chain's CDR3 is CAISVVTDQGSYEQYF. The DNA for the CDR3 is TGTGCCATCAGTGTAGTCACAGATCAGGGCTCCTACGAGCAGTACTTC.

The V and J genes are TRBV29-1 and TRBJ2-1; D is tentatively TRBD1 or TRBD2 (5 bases each). Per the germline V gene, CDR1 is SQVTM and CDR2 is ANQGSEA. V was cut by 6 bases and J by 6 bases, with 15 bases left in between. CDR3 length: 13 amino acids. The CDR3 DNA follows: TGCAGCGTGGGGACGGTCGATCGCAATGAGCAGTTCTTC. Translation: CSVGTVDRNEQFF.

The chain links TRBV5-4 to TRBJ1-1, with 10 bases fitting TRBD1. The V gene end was trimmed by 2 bases and the J gene end by 4 bases; junction bases not matched to a gene: 8. Germline values: CDR1 SGHNT, CDR2 YYREEE (reference sequence). This CDR3 contains 16 residues. CDR3 nucleotide sequence: TGTGCCAGCAGCTTCATCGGATGGACAGGGGGCACTGAAGCTTTCTTT. Its protein is CASSFIGWTGGTEAFF.

J is TRBJ2-7 and V is TRBV5-1; maybe TRBD1 (8 bases). This CDR3 has 14 residues. CDR1 is SGHRS and CDR2 is YFSETQ in the germline V gene. The V end lost 3 bases, the J end lost 2 bases, and 12 bases lay between the germline ends. The CDR3 bases are TGCGCCAGCAGCTGGACAGGGAGGGCCTACGAGCAGTACTTC. It translates to CASSWTGRAYEQYF.

The genes are TRBV7-8 and TRBJ2-5, with 13 bases that match TRBD2. With V trimmed by 2 bases and J by 4 bases, 4 bases remained unmatched. The CDR3 covers 16 residues. Germline CDR1 is SGHVS and CDR2 is FQNEAQ. This CDR3 is CASSLWGLAGRETQYF. As DNA, the CDR3 is TGTGCCAGCAGCTTATGGGGACTAGCGGGACGAGAGACCCAGTACTTC.

The J gene is TRBJ2-3, the V gene TRBV2, with TRBD2 matching 10 bases. CDR3 length: 14 residues. Trimming removed 8 bases from V and 2 bases from J; junction bases left unmatched: 4. The germline V gene encodes CDR1 SNHLY and CDR2 FYNNEI. In DNA form, the CDR3 reads TGTGCCAGCCACAGCGGGAGGGCCACAGATACGCAGTATTTT. Translation: CASHSGRATDTQYF.

This clone was recorded once. The J gene is TRBJ2-3, the V gene TRBV13; D ambiguous. V lost 4 bases and J 3 bases, leaving 17 bases between the germline ends. The CDR3 has 16 amino acids. Germline V gene lookup returns CDR1 PRHDT and CDR2 FYEKMQ (reference sequence). The CDR3 coding sequence is TGTGCCAGCAGCTCCATCTCAGGTGGCGGAACAGATACGCAGTATTTT. Translating it yields CASSSISGGGTDTQYF.

The chain is built from TRBV4-2 and TRBJ2-1; TRBD2 matches 12 bases. Germline values: CDR1 LGHNA, CDR2 YNFKEQ. Trimming took 0 bases from V and 0 from J; bases not matched to a gene: 9. The CDR3 extends over 20 amino acids. The CDR3: CASSQESLAGGEGSYNEQFF. CDR3 coding DNA: TGTGCCAGCAGCCAAGAGTCACTAGCGGGAGGAGAGGGCTCCTACAATGAGCAGTTCTTC.

The table lists this clone with a few counts. The chain recombines TRBV28 with TRBJ2-7, with unresolved D. Germline V gene data show CDR1 as MDHEN and CDR2 as SYDVKM. This CDR3 comprises 12 residues. Trimming stripped 8 bases from V and 4 bases from J, with 12 bases between. DNA for the CDR3: TGTGCCAGCTTGGCGACACATTACGAGCAGTACTTC. It encodes CASLATHYEQYF.

DNA for the CDR3: TGTGCCCGGACAGGGTCTGTAAAACTGTTTTTT. Its protein product is CARTGSVKLFF. The rearrangement uses TRBV7-7 and TRBJ1-4; 8 bases are shared with TRBD1. This CDR3 has 11 amino acids. The germline CDR1 and CDR2 sequences are SSHAT and FNYEAQ (reference sequence). J was trimmed by 10 bases and V by 11 bases; bases with no gene match: 6.

This clone turned up a few times. The chain is built from TRBV2 and TRBJ2-7; 9 nucleotides agree with TRBD1. The length of the CDR3 is 16 residues. Germline loops: CDR1 SNHLY, CDR2 FYNNEI. The trim removed 6 bases at V and 4 bases at J, leaving 13 bases unmatched. This chain's CDR3 is CASRASGQGLGYEQYF. CDR3 DNA: TGTGCCAGCAGAGCTAGCGGACAGGGGCTGGGATACGAGCAGTACTTC. The variable domain in full, completed from reference TRBV2 and TRBJ2-7, reads EPEVTQTPSHQVTQMGQEVILRCVPISNHLYFYWYRQILGQKVEFLVSFYNNEISEKSEIFDDQFSVERPDGSNFTLKIRSTKLEDSAMYFCASRASGQGLGYEQYFGPGTRLTVT.

The rearrangement links TRBV4-1 to TRBJ2-1; 12 bases are a match to TRBD2. V lost 0 bases and J lost 8; bases outside the gene matches: 5. The germline gives CDR1 MGHRA, CDR2 YSYEKL. This CDR3 is built from 16 residues. CDR3 residues: CASSQEGLAGGDEQFF. DNA of the CDR3: TGCGCCAGCAGCCAAGAGGGCCTAGCGGGAGGGGATGAGCAGTTCTTC.

In its sample, this clone was seen once. The chain employs TRBV7-3 and TRBJ1-5, with D perhaps TRBD1 (5 bases). The CDR3 spans 18 residues. The V gene's germline CDR1 is SGHTA and CDR2 FQGTGA. Trimming cost V 4 bases and J 7 bases, with 26 bases left between them. The CDR3: CASSSIKEGREVAQPQHF. The CDR3 DNA is TGTGCCAGCAGCTCTATTAAGGAGGGCAGGGAGGTTGCACAGCCCCAGCATTTT. The full variable domain, completed using reference TRBV7-3 and TRBJ1-5, is GAGVSQTPSNKVTEKGKYVELRCDPISGHTALYWYRQSLGQGPEFLIYFQGTGAADDSGLPNDRFFAVRPEGSVSTLKIQRTERGDSAVYLCASSSIKEGREVAQPQHFGDGTRLSIL.

This chain joins TRBV28 and TRBJ2-7; TRBD1 matches 7 bases. CDR1 and CDR2 from the germline V gene are MDHEN and SYDVKM. This CDR3 is built from 14 residues. With V trimmed by 5 bases and J by 5 bases, 9 bases remained unmatched. The CDR3 spells CASSPVRQGHEQYF. CDR3 sequence (DNA): TGTGCCAGCAGTCCGGTAAGACAGGGCCACGAGCAGTACTTC. The complete variable domain, with remaining parts taken from reference TRBV28 and TRBJ2-7, reads DVKVTQSSRYLVKRTGEKVFLECVQDMDHENMFWYRQDPGLGLRLIYFSYDVKMKEKGDIPEGYSVSREKKERFSLILESASTNQTSMYLCASSPVRQGHEQYFGPGTRLTVT.

The chain carries TRBV13 and TRBJ2-1; D gene uncertain. Germline assignment: CDR1 PRHDT and CDR2 FYEKMQ (reference sequence). V lost 11 bases and J 7 bases, leaving 12 bases between the germline ends. The CDR3 extends over 11 amino acids. The CDR3 DNA sequence: TGTGCCGGAAAACTGGGGAATGAGCAGTTCTTC. The encoded protein is CAGKLGNEQFF.

In DNA form, the CDR3 reads TGTGCCTGGGGGACAAATAGTGAAAAACTGTTTTTT. Its protein is CAWGTNSEKLFF. The V gene is TRBV30, the J gene TRBJ1-4, with a possible D match to TRBD1 (6 bases). CDR3 length equals 12 residues. The V gene's germline CDR1 is GTSNPN and CDR2 SVGIG (reference sequence). The V end was cut by 5 bases, the J end by 7 bases, with 11 bases between.

The rearrangement joins TRBV18 to TRBJ1-2; TRBD1 aligns across 11 bases. The CDR3 is 17 amino acids. Germline V CDR1 and CDR2: KGHSH, LQKENI. V dropped 4 bases and J dropped 8; count of bases not matched to a gene: 15. The CDR3 here is CASSLLTSGTGGWGYTF. As DNA, the CDR3 is TGTGCCAGCTCACTACTAACGTCCGGGACAGGGGGTTGGGGCTACACCTTC. The full variable domain, with the rest looked up from reference TRBV18 and TRBJ1-2, is NAGVMQNPRHLVRRRGQEARLRCSPMKGHSHVYWYRQLPEEGLKFMVYLQKENIIDESGMPKERFSAEFPKEGPSILRIQQVVRGDSAAYFCASSLLTSGTGGWGYTFGSGTRLTVV.

The J gene is TRBJ2-3, the V gene TRBV7-9; TRBD1 matches at 9 bases. With V trimmed by 3 bases and J by 2 bases, 6 bases remained unmatched. The CDR3 has 16 amino acids. Germline V gene lookup returns CDR1 SEHNR and CDR2 FQNEAQ (reference sequence). The CDR3: CASSFSGTGPTDTQYF. The CDR3 DNA reads TGTGCCAGCAGCTTCTCCGGGACAGGGCCCACAGATACGCAGTATTTT. Full variable domain (outside the CDR3, taken from reference TRBV7-9 and TRBJ2-3): DTGVSQNPRHKITKRGQNVTFRCDPISEHNRLYWYRQTLGQGPEFLTYFQNEAQLEKSRLLSDRFSAERPKGSFSTLEIQRTEQGDSAMYLCASSFSGTGPTDTQYFGPGTRLTVL.

V and J are TRBV7-2 and TRBJ2-7; 13 bases are shared with TRBD2. The CDR3 has 16 residues. The germline gives CDR1 SGHTA, CDR2 FQGNSA. V gave up 2 bases and J gave up 5 bases; unmatched junction bases: 6. The CDR3 spells CASSLRLAGGRDEQYF. For the CDR3, the DNA is TGTGCCAGCAGCTTAAGACTAGCGGGAGGCAGAGACGAGCAGTACTTC.

The chain recombines TRBV7-9 with TRBJ2-3; TRBD2 agrees at 11 bases. V lost 3 bases, J lost 1 base, and 0 bases stayed unmatched. CDR3 length: 15 amino acids. Germline lookup yields CDR1 SEHNR and CDR2 FQNEAQ (reference sequence). DNA of the CDR3: TGTGCCAGCAGCTTGACTAGCGGGGGCACAGATACGCAGTATTTT. Translation gives CASSLTSGGTDTQYF.

This clone turned up a few times. The J gene is TRBJ2-7, the V gene TRBV6-1; 13 bases are shared with TRBD2. Germline V gene sequence: CDR1 MNHNS, CDR2 SASEGT. The CDR3 length is 15 residues. The junction had 8 bases not matched to a gene; V was cut back by 8 bases and J by 4 bases. In nucleotides, the CDR3 is TGTGCCAGCGGGGGGGGACTAGCGGGATCTTACGAGCAGTACTTC. Amino acid sequence: CASGGGLAGSYEQYF.

This chain joins TRBV27 and TRBJ1-5, with TRBD1 as a possible D gene (6 bases). Germline CDR1 reads MNHEY; CDR2 reads SMNVEV (reference sequence). The V gene lost 0 bases and the J gene lost 7 bases, with 10 bases spanning the gap. The CDR3 spans 14 residues. The CDR3 DNA reads as TGTGCCAGCAGTTTATCAGGGGGTAGGCAGCCCCAGCATTTT. Translated, it gives CASSLSGGRQPQHF.